Here is one TCR beta chain with its context. The data belong to a study of T cell changes during pregnancy in multiple sclerosis. TCRdb's copy holds only in-frame clones and misses some; the assay was immunoSEQ multiplex PCR. Counted here are about 44,000 clones, roughly nine tenths occurring once; the ten biggest clones make up over 1%. V dropped 0 bases and J dropped 0 bases, with 7 bases sitting between them. The CDR3 has 15 amino acids. Germline V gene data show CDR1 as MNHEY and CDR2 as SVGAGI. This chain joins TRBV6-5 and TRBJ2-3, with D perhaps TRBD2 (6 bases). This clonotype originated in a female donor with multiple sclerosis, enrolled in a pregnancy study. The source material was CD4+ T cells from peripheral blood mononuclear cells, sampled after pregnancy. CDR3 in amino acids: CASSYSGTSTDTQYF. DNA of the CDR3: TGTGCCAGCAGTTACTCGGGGACTAGCACAGATACGCAGTATTTT.